The 6 T cell receptor beta chains below all came from one sample that was sequenced in a study of T-cell memory formation after mild COVID-19. TCRdb re-called the 5' RACE reads through MiXCR, storing one row per CDR3 protein. Among almost 550,000 distinct CDR3 sequences listed, over 20% were seen once. The sample was PBMCs or a T cell subset sorted from them (not recorded which). The origin of the receptors is an adult woman who had mild COVID-19 (a few samples of this study predate the infection). Cell type and time point are not known.

This clonotype was seen once. The chain uses TRBV3-1 and TRBJ2-3, with TRBD2 identical over 8 bases. The V segment lost 3 bases and the J segment 5 bases; nucleotides outside the gene matches: 19. The germline CDR1 and CDR2 sequences are LGHDT and YNNKEL (reference sequence). The CDR3 spans 19 residues. The DNA of the CDR3 is TGTGCCAGCAGCCATTACCGACTTAGCGGGAAAGCACGGGTAGATACGCAGTATTTT. This translates into CASSHYRLSGKARVDTQYF.

The rearrangement links TRBV5-6 to TRBJ2-1; 7 positions agree with TRBD2. The J segment lost 6 bases and the V segment lost 2 bases, leaving 5 bases of the junction unmatched. This CDR3 is built from 14 residues. The germline V gene encodes CDR1 SGHDT and CDR2 YYEEEE. CDR3 loop: CASSLAGPGNEQFF. CDR3 in DNA: TGTGCCAGCAGCTTAGCGGGACCGGGCAATGAGCAGTTCTTC.

This clonotype was counted only a few times. V is TRBV12-3 or TRBV12-4 and J is TRBJ2-2, with TRBD1 as a possible D gene (6 bases). The CDR3 loop spans 14 amino acids. Trimming pared 6 bases from V and 5 bases from J, leaving 13 bases between. The CDR3 bases are TGTGCCAGCAGCCGTTTACAGGGAACCGGGGAGCTGTTTTTT. Translation: CASSRLQGTGELFF.

The chain employs TRBV3-1 and TRBJ2-1; the D is unclear. Germline CDR1 reads LGHDT; CDR2 reads YNNKEL (reference sequence). The ends were cut back, 6 bases at V and 15 bases at J, with 15 bases in the middle. The CDR3 contains 11 residues. CDR3 amino acids: CASSNGAWSFF. CDR3 DNA: TGTGCCAGCAGTAATGGCGCTTGGTCGTTCTTC.

This clonotype occurred a few times. This chain uses TRBV27 with TRBJ2-7, with TRBD2 matching 11 bases. The V gene's germline CDR1 is MNHEY and CDR2 SMNVEV (reference sequence). V was pared by 6 bases and J by 5 bases, with 6 bases of the junction left unmatched. The CDR3 extends over 14 amino acids. The CDR3 sequence is CASRTSGRIHEQYF. Written as DNA, the CDR3 is TGTGCCAGCAGAACTAGCGGGAGAATCCACGAGCAGTACTTC.

This chain connects TRBV18 to TRBJ1-2; D is uncertain. Trimming removed 0 bases at V and 8 bases at J, with 16 bases between. CDR1 KGHSH and CDR2 LQKENI come from the germline V gene. CDR3 size: 15 residues. This CDR3 reads CASSPPGPPQKGYTF. For the CDR3, the DNA is TGTGCCAGCTCACCACCCGGGCCGCCCCAGAAGGGCTACACCTTC.